A selection of T cell receptor beta chains follows, all from one sample in a study of blood T cell repertoires in COVID-19. Libraries were prepared by immunoSEQ multiplex PCR; TCRdb keeps only in-frame clonotypes and omits some of them. Among tens of thousands of clones, about 88% were seen once, and the ten largest hold 15%. Sequences were obtained from peripheral blood. These receptors all come from a human donor with active COVID-19. The donor label of this sample is uncertain. CDR3s include the opening cysteine and the closing phenylalanine or tryptophan. The D gene is left open where the match is weak. Part of the rows lack a size; the others show once, few, many or a class for expanded clones.

clone_size	v_call	d_call	j_call	cdr3_nt	cdr3_aa
once	TRBV4-3	TRBD2	TRBJ2-1	TGCGCCAGCAGCCAGGGGACTAGCGGTTACAATGAGCAGTTCTTC	CASSQGTSGYNEQFF
few	TRBV2	.	TRBJ1-2	TGTGCCAGCGCGCCGCAGGGATTAGGTGGCTACACCTTC	CASAPQGLGGYTF
.	TRBV18	TRBD1	TRBJ2-7	TGTGCCAGCTCGCTAGACAGGGGAAGGCAGTACTTC	CASSLDRGRQYF
.	TRBV21-1	.	TRBJ1-4	TGTGCCAGCACCCTGTCAGAATATAATGAAAAACTGTTTTTT	CASTLSEYNEKLFF
few	TRBV7-8	.	TRBJ1-1	TGTGCCAGCAGCCGGGGGAACAGGGCCGACACTGAAGCTTTCTTT	CASSRGNRADTEAFF
once	TRBV6-2/TRBV6-3	.	TRBJ1-2	TGTGCCAGCAGTACCACAGGGAGGGCGGCTAACTATGGCTACACCTTC	CASSTTGRAANYGYTF
.	TRBV6-5	.	TRBJ1-5	TGTGCCAGCAGCCACTTTCATCAGCCCCAGCATTTT	CASSHFHQPQHF
.	TRBV5-1	.	TRBJ1-5	TGCGCCAGCAGCTTGGGGGGGGTCAGCAATCAGCCCCAGCATTTT	CASSLGGVSNQPQHF
.	TRBV4-1	.	TRBJ1-2	TGCGCCAGCAGCCCCCTGGGGGGGAGTTATGGCTACACCTTC	CASSPLGGSYGYTF
.	TRBV24-1	TRBD1	TRBJ2-7	TGTGCCACCAGTGGAGTCAACTCCGGGACAGGGAAAATACACCCCTACGAGCAGTACTTC	CATSGVNSGTGKIHPYEQYF
.	TRBV4-1	TRBD2	TRBJ2-3	TGCGCCAGCAGCCCCCGACTAGCGGGGGTGACAGATACGCAGTATTTT	CASSPRLAGVTDTQYF
once	TRBV10-3	TRBD1	TRBJ2-5	TGTGCCATCAGGCCGTCGGACAGGCAAGAAGAGACCCAGTACTTC	CAIRPSDRQEETQYF
.	TRBV6-5	TRBD1	TRBJ2-7	TGTGCCAGCAGGACAGGGGTTCGCGAGCAGTACTTC	CASRTGVREQYF
.	TRBV13	.	TRBJ2-7	TGTGCCAGCAGCCGAACCAAGACAGGAGTCATCTCCTACGAGCAGTACTTC	CASSRTKTGVISYEQYF
.	TRBV6-5	.	TRBJ2-7	TGTGCCAGCAGTCAGATCCTCTCCTACGAGCAGTACTTC	CASSQILSYEQYF
.	TRBV6-2/TRBV6-3	.	TRBJ2-7	TGTGCCAGCAGCCACCGTGGAGGAGAGCAGTACTTC	CASSHRGGEQYF
few	TRBV28	TRBD2	TRBJ2-7	TGTGCCAGCAGTTCGCCTAGCGGGGCGCACGAGCAGTACTTC	CASSSPSGAHEQYF
.	TRBV12-3/TRBV12-4	.	TRBJ1-2	TGTGCCAGCAGCCCTGACAGGTCTGATGGCTACACCTTC	CASSPDRSDGYTF
.	TRBV11-2	.	TRBJ2-7	TGTGCCAGCAGCTCCGTCTACGAGCAGTACTTC	CASSSVYEQYF
.	TRBV6-5	.	TRBJ1-2	TGTGCCAGCAGTCAGGACAGAGATGGCTACACCTTC	CASSQDRDGYTF
.	TRBV7-8	TRBD2	TRBJ2-5	TGTGCCAGCAGCTTTAGACTAGCGGGGGGGTGGGAGACCCAGTACTTC	CASSFRLAGGWETQYF
.	TRBV3-1/TRBV3-2	.	TRBJ1-3	TGTGCCAGCAGACAGAGCTCTGGAAACACCATATATTTT	CASRQSSGNTIYF
.	TRBV6-2/TRBV6-3	.	TRBJ2-5	TGTGCCAGCAGTTACGGCAGGGGAGAGACCCAGTACTTC	CASSYGRGETQYF
.	TRBV5-1	TRBD2	TRBJ2-3	TGCGCCAGCAGCTTGGAACAGCGGGGGGGACCCGATACGCAGTATTTT	CASSLEQRGGPDTQYF
.	TRBV24-1	TRBD2	TRBJ2-1	TGTGCCACCAGTGAAACCGACTTAGCGGGGGACTCTAAAAACTACAATGAGCAGTTCTTC	CATSETDLAGDSKNYNEQFF
few	TRBV6-5	.	TRBJ2-2	TGTGCCAGCAGTTACCGGGTGAACACCGGGGAGCTGTTTTTT	CASSYRVNTGELFF
.	TRBV18	.	TRBJ1-2	TGTGCCAGCTCACCAGGTGCAGGGATTAACTATGGCTACACCTTC	CASSPGAGINYGYTF
.	TRBV6-2/TRBV6-3	.	TRBJ2-5	TGTGCCAGCAGTTACTCGGGGCAGACCCAGTACTTC	CASSYSGQTQYF
once	TRBV3-1/TRBV3-2	.	TRBJ1-6	TGTGCCAGCAGTTACGGGTCGATTTATAATTCACCCCTCCACTTT	CASSYGSIYNSPLHF
.	TRBV10-3	TRBD1	TRBJ1-2	TGTGCCATCAAGGACAGGGGCTATGGCTACACCTTC	CAIKDRGYGYTF
.	TRBV10-3	.	TRBJ2-7	TGTGCCATCAGTGGGACCGGACAGAACTCCTACGAGCAGTACTTC	CAISGTGQNSYEQYF
.	TRBV7-9	.	TRBJ2-1	TGTGCCAGCAGCTTAGTCGGGTACTTAGGGCAGTTCTTC	CASSLVGYLGQFF
.	TRBV9	TRBD2	TRBJ2-5	TGTGCCAGCAGCTCGACTAGCGGGGGTCTGGAGACCCAGTACTTC	CASSSTSGGLETQYF
.	TRBV4-3	.	TRBJ2-7	TGCGCCAGCAGCCAAGGGGGCACCTACGAGCAGTACTTC	CASSQGGTYEQYF
.	TRBV18	.	TRBJ2-7	TGTGCCAGCTCACGACTCGGCGAGCAGTACTTC	CASSRLGEQYF
.	TRBV7-2	TRBD2	TRBJ2-1	TGTGCCAGCAGAAGGGGTGGGGTAGCGGGGGTAGTGAATGAGCAGTTCTTC	CASRRGGVAGVVNEQFF
.	TRBV5-1	TRBD1	TRBJ1-6	TGCGCCAGCAGCTCGACAGGGGGCTATAATTCACCCCTCCACTTT	CASSSTGGYNSPLHF
.	TRBV6-2/TRBV6-3	TRBD2	TRBJ2-5	TGTGCCAGCAGTTACTCAAGCGGGGGGGCCCAAGAGACCCAGTACTTC	CASSYSSGGAQETQYF
once	TRBV2	.	TRBJ1-2	TGTGCCAGCAGCCAGGCTCCGGCCTATGGCTACACCTTC	CASSQAPAYGYTF
few	TRBV24-1	TRBD1	TRBJ1-4	TGTGCCACCAGTGATTCTGTGGGACAGGGAGATGAAAAACTGTTTTTT	CATSDSVGQGDEKLFF
once	TRBV28	.	TRBJ1-2	TGTGCCATCGGGTTTTCAAGGGGCTACACCTTC	CAIGFSRGYTF
once	TRBV12-5	.	TRBJ2-1	TGTGCTAGTGGTTTGCTAACTCGACAGATCTCCTACAATGAGCAGTTCTTC	CASGLLTRQISYNEQFF
.	TRBV27	.	TRBJ2-7	TGTGCCAGCAGGAGTAATCCCTACGAGCAGTACTTC	CASRSNPYEQYF
.	TRBV5-5	TRBD1	TRBJ1-1	TGTGCCACTTACAGGGGGGTTGGCACTGAAGCTTTCTTT	CATYRGVGTEAFF
.	TRBV7-3	.	TRBJ2-3	TGTGCCAGCAGCTTAAGCGTCACAGATACGCAGTATTTT	CASSLSVTDTQYF